These 4 T cell receptor beta chains came from one sample sequenced in a study of T cell responses to AZD1222 COVID-19 vaccine. The repertoire was sequenced with immunoSEQ multiplex PCR; TCRdb's copy has only in-frame clones and lacks some. The data hold 35,000 to 50,000 clones, with 88% observed a single time. The material sequenced was peripheral blood, taken 28 days after the second AZD1222 dose. All receptors come from an adult who received the AZD1222 COVID-19 vaccine.

This clone showed up just once. The rearrangement joins TRBV27 to TRBJ1-5, with D possibly TRBD1 on 5 matching bases. The V end was cut by 3 bases, the J end by 0 bases, with 9 bases between. The CDR3 is 15 residues long. The germline V gene has CDR1 MNHEY and CDR2 SMNVEV (reference sequence). The CDR3 region is CASSFQGYSNQPQHF. CDR3 DNA: TGTGCCAGCAGTTTTCAGGGATATAGCAATCAGCCCCAGCATTTT.

The V call is TRBV6-5, the J call TRBJ1-4; TRBD1 matches 7 bases. CDR1 and CDR2 from the germline V gene are MNHEY and SVGAGI. The ends lost 7 bases at V and 2 bases at J; junction bases unmatched: 4. There are 14 residues in the CDR3. The DNA of the CDR3 is TGTGCCAGCAATAAGGGACAGACTAATGAAAAACTGTTTTTT. Translation gives CASNKGQTNEKLFF.

The chain joins TRBV4-3 to TRBJ2-1, with D maybe TRBD2 (5 bases). V shed 1 base and J shed 3 bases, with 10 bases lying between them. The CDR3 loop spans 15 amino acids. The germline CDR1 and CDR2 sequences are LGHNA and YSLEER. Here the CDR3 reads CASSQGGDFYNEQFF. DNA for the CDR3: TGCGCCAGCAGCCAAGGGGGAGATTTCTACAATGAGCAGTTCTTC.

The chain employs TRBV9 and TRBJ2-2, with 7 nucleotides matching TRBD1. With 4 bases clipped from V and 4 bases from J, the junction kept 10 bases outside the gene matches. The CDR3 spans 16 residues. The germline V gene has CDR1 SGDLS and CDR2 YYNGEE. The CDR3 spells CASSTRRDSSTGELFF. CDR3 nucleotides: TGTGCCAGCAGCACTCGCCGGGACAGCAGCACCGGGGAGCTGTTTTTT. Complete variable domain (other parts from reference TRBV9 and TRBJ2-2): DSGVTQTPKHLITATGQRVTLRCSPRSGDLSVYWYQQSLDQGLQFLIQYYNGEERAKGNILERFSAQQFPDLHSELNLSSLELGDSALYFCASSTRRDSSTGELFFGEGSRLTVL.